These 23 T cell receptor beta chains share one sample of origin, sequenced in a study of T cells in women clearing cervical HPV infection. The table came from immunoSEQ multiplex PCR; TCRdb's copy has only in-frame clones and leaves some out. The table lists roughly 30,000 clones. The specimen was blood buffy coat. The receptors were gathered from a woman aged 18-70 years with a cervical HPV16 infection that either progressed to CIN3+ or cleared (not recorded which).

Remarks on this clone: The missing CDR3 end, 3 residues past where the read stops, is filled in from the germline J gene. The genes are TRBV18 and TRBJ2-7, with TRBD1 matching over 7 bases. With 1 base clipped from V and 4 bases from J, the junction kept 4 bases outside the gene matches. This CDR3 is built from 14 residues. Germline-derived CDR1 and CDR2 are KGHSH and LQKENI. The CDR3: CASSPLGTDYEQYF. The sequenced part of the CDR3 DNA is TGTGCCAGCTCACCACTTGGGACAGATTACGAG.

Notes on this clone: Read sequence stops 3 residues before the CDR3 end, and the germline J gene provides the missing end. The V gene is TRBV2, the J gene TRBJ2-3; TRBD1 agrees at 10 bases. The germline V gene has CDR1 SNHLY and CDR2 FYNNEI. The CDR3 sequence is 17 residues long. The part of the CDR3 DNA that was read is TGTGCCAGCAGTGATGTGGGACAGGGGAATAGCAATCAGCCG. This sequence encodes CASSDVGQGNSNQP. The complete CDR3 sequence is CASSDVGQGNSNQPQYF.

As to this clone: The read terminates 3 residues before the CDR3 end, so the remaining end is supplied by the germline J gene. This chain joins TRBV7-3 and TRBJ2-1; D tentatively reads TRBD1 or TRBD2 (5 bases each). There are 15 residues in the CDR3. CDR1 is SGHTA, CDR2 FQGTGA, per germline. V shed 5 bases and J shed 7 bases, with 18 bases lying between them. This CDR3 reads CASSVRGERTNEQFF. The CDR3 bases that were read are TGTGCCAGCAGCGTGAGGGGAGAGAGGACAAATGAG.

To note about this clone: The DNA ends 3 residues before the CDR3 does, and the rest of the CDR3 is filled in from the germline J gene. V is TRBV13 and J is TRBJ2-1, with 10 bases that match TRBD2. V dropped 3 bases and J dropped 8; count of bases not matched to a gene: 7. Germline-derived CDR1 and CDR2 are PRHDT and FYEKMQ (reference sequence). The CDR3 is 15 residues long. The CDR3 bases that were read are TGTGCCAGCAGCTTGGCTAGCGGGAGAGCCGATGAG. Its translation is CASSLASGRADE. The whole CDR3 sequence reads CASSLASGRADEQFF.

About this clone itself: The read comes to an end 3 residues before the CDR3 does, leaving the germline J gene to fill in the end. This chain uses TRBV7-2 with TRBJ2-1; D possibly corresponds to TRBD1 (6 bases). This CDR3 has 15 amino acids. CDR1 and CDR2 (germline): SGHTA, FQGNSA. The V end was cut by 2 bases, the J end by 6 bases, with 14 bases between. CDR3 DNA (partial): TGTGCCAGCAGCTTAAGGGGCGTAGGGGGCAATGAG. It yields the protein CASSLRGVGGNE. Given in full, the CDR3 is CASSLRGVGGNEQFF.

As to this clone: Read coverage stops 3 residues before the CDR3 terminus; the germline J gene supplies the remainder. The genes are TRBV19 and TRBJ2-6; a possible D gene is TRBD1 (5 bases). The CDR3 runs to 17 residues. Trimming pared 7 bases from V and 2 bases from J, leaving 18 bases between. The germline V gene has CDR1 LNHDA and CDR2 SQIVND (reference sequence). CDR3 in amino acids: CASKITGRAAGANVLTF. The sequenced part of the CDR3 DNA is TGTGCCAGTAAGATAACGGGCAGGGCGGCTGGGGCCAACGTC.

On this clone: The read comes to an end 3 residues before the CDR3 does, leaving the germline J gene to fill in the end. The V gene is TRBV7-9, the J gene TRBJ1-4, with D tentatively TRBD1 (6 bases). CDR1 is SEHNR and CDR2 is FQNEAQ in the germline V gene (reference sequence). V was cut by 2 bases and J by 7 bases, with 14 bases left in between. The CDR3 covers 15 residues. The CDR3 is CASSLWAGDREKLFF. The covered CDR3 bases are TGTGCCAGCAGCTTATGGGCAGGGGATCGTGAAAAA.

CDR3 DNA, as far as it was read: TGTGCCAGCAGCACTTCCGACAGGACTCTCGGTGGC. Protein: CASSTSDRTLGG. In full, the CDR3 is CASSTSDRTLGGYTF. The rearrangement links TRBV7-9 to TRBJ1-2; a possible D gene is TRBD1 (6 bases). The CDR3 end falls 3 residues outside the read, so it is completed with the germline J gene. Germline V gene lookup returns CDR1 SEHNR and CDR2 FQNEAQ (reference sequence). V lost 5 bases and J 7 bases, leaving 20 bases between the germline ends. This CDR3 has 15 residues.

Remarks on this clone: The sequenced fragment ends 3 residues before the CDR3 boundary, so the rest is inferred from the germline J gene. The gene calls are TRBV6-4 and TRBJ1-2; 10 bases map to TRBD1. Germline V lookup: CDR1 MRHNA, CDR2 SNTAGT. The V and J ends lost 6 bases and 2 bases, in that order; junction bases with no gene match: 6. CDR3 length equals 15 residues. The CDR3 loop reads CASSRTGGYNYGYTF. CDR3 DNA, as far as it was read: TGTGCCAGCAGCCGGACAGGGGGGTACAACTATGGC.

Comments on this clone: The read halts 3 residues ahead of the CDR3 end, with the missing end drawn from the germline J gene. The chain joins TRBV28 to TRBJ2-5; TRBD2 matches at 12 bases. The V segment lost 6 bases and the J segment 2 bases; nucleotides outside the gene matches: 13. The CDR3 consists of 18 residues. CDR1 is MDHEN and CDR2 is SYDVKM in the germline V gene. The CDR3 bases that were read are TGTGCCAGCAGCAAAGGACTAGCGGGATATGTAGGGCAAGAGACC. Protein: CASSKGLAGYVGQET. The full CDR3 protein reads CASSKGLAGYVGQETQYF. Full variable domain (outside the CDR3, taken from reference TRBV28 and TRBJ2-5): DVKVTQSSRYLVKRTGEKVFLECVQDMDHENMFWYRQDPGLGLRLIYFSYDVKMKEKGDIPEGYSVSREKKERFSLILESASTNQTSMYLCASSKGLAGYVGQETQYFGPGTRLLVL.

CDR3 loop: CASSLVTYYGYTF. The part of the CDR3 DNA that was read is TGTGCCAGCAGCTTAGTTACTTATTATGGC. The V call is TRBV7-9, the J call TRBJ1-2; D unclear. The read ends 3 residues early relative to the CDR3; the germline J gene fills the gap. The germline CDR1 and CDR2 sequences are SEHNR and FQNEAQ (reference sequence). Between the trimmed V and J ends, which lost 1 base and 5 bases, there was a span of 8 bases. The CDR3 has 13 amino acids.

CDR3 DNA, as far as it was read: TGTGCCAGCAGCTCGGGGAACGGTGAA. It is translated as CASSSGNGE. From start to end, the CDR3 is CASSSGNGEAFF. This chain uses TRBV7-9 with TRBJ1-1; D is uncertain. The CDR3 extends 3 residues past the end of the read, so its final part is completed from the germline J gene. Germline V gene sequence: CDR1 SEHNR, CDR2 FQNEAQ (reference sequence). V lost 4 bases, J lost 7 bases, and 10 bases lay in between. The CDR3 is 12 residues long.

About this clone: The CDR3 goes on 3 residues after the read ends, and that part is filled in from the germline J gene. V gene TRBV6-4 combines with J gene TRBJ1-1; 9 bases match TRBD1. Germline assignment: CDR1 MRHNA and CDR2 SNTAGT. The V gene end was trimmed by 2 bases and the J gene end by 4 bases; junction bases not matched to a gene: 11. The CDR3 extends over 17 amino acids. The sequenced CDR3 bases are TGTGCCAGCAGTGACCCCCGGGACAGGGAGGGGGGCACTGAA. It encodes CASSDPRDREGGTE. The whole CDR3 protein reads CASSDPRDREGGTEAFF.

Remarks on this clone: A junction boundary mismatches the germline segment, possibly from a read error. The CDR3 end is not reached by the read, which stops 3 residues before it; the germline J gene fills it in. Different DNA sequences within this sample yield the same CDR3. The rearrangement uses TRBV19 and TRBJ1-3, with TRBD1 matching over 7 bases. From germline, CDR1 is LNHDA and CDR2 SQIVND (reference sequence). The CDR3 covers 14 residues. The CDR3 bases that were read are TGTGCCAGTACTCTTGGGACAGCTGGAAACACA. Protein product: CASTLGTAGNT. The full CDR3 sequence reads CASTLGTAGNTIYF.

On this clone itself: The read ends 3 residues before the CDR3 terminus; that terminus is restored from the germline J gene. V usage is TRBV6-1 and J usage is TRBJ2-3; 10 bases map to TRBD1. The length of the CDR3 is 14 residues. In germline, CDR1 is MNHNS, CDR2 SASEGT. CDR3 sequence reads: CASSAGTGDQPQYF. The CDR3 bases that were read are TGTGCCAGCAGTGCCGGGACAGGGGATCAGCCG.

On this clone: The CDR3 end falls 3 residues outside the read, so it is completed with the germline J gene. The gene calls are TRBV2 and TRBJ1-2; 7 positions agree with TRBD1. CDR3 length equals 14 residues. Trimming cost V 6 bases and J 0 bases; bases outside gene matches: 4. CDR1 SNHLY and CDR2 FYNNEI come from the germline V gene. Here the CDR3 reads CASRGGQTNYGYTF. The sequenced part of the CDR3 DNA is TGTGCCAGCAGAGGGGGACAGACTAACTATGGC.

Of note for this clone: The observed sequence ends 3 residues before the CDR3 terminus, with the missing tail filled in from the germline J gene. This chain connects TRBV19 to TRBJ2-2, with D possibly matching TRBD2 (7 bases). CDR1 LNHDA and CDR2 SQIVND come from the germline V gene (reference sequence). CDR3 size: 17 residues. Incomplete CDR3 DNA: TGTGCCAGTAGTCTCCACGGGGGGCAGACAACTAATGAAAAG. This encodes CASSLHGGQTTNEK. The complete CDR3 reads CASSLHGGQTTNEKLFF.

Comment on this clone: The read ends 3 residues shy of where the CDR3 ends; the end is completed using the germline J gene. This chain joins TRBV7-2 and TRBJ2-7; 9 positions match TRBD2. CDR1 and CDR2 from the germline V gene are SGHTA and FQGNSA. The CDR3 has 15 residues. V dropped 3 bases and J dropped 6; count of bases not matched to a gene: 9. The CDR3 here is CASSFTPTSGIEQYF. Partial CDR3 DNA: TGTGCCAGCAGCTTTACTCCGACTAGCGGTATCGAG.

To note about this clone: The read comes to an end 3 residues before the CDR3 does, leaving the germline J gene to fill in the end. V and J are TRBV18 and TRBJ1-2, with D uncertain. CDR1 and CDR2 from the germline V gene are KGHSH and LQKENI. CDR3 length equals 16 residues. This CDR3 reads CASSPPSSAGGYDYTF. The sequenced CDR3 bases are TGTGCCAGCTCACCGCCTAGCTCAGCGGGCGGTTACGAC.

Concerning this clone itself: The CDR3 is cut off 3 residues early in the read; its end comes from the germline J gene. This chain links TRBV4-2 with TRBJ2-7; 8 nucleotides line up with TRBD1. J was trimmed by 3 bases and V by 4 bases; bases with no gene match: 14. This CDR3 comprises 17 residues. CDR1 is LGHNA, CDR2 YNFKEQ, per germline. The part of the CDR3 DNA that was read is TGTGCCAGCAGCCCAGGATTCCGGGACAGGTCTTACTACGAG. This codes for CASSPGFRDRSYYE. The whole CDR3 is CASSPGFRDRSYYEQYF.

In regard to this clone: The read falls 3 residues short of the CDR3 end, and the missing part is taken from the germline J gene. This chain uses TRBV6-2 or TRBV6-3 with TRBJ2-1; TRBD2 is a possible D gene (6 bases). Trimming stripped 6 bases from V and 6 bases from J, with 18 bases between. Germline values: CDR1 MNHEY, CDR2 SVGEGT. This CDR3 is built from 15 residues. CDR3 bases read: TGTGCCAGCAGATCTAGACTAGTCGAGACCAATGAG. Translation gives CASRSRLVETNE. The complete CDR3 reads CASRSRLVETNEQFF.

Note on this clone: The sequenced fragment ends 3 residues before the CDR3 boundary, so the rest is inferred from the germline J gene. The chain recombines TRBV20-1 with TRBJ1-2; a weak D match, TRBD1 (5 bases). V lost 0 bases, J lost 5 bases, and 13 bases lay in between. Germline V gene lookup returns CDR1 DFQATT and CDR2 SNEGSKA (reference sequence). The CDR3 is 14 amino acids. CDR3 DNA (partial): TGCAGTGCTAGAGAGGATGGGGCACGTTATGGC. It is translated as CSAREDGARYG. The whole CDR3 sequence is CSAREDGARYGYTF.

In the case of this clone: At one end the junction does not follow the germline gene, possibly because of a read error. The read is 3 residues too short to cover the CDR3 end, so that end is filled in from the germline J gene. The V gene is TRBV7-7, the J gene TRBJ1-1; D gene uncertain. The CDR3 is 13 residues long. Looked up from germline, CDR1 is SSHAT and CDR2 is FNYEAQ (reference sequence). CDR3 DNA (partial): TGTGCTAGCAGCTTAGGGCAGAACACTGAA. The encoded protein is CASSLGQNTE. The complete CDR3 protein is CASSLGQNTEAFF.